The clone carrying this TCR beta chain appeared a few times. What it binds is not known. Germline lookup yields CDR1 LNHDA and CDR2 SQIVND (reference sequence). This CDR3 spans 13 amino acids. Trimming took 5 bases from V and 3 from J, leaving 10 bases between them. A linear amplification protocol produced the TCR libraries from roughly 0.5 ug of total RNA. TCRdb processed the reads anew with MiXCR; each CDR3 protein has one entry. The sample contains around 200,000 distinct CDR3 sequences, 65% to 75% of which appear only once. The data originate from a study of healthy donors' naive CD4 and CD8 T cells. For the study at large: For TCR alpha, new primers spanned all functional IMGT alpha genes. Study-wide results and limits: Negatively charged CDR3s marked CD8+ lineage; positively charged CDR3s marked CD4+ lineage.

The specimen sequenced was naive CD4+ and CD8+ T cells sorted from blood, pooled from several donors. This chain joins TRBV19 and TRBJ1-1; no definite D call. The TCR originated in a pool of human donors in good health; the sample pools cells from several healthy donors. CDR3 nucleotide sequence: TGTGCCAGTAGTCGGAGCGGCTACACTGAAGCTTTCTTT. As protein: CASSRSGYTEAFF.